Presented here are 15 T cell receptor beta chains from one specimen sequenced in a study of blood T cells in healthy people across ages. The authors ran a second PCR of roughly 7 to 11 cycles using a sample-barcoded 5' primer and a J-beta primer mix. TCRdb re-called the 5' RACE reads with MiXCR, one entry per CDR3 protein. The repertoire holds roughly 680,000 distinct CDR3 sequences, with 40% to 65% as singletons. The sample was blood. The receptors come from a woman of 80 years or more in good health.

In its sample, this clonotype was seen many times. The rearrangement joins TRBV28 to TRBJ2-3; 7 bases agree with TRBD1. The germline V gene has CDR1 MDHEN and CDR2 SYDVKM. The ends lost 4 bases at V and 3 bases at J; junction bases unmatched: 7. The CDR3 loop spans 15 amino acids. The DNA of the CDR3 is TGTGCCAGCAGTTCTGGGACAGTTGGAACAGATACGCAGTATTTT. It is translated as CASSSGTVGTDTQYF.

The V call is TRBV6-4, the J call TRBJ2-4, with D possibly being TRBD1 or TRBD2 (5 bases each). CDR3 length: 13 residues. V was trimmed by 2 bases and J by 9 bases, leaving 11 bases between them. Per germline, CDR1 MRHNA and CDR2 SNTAGT. The chain's CDR3 is CASSDRVGGIQYF. The CDR3 coding sequence is TGTGCCAGCAGTGACCGGGTTGGGGGCATTCAGTACTTC.

The gene calls are TRBV12-3 or TRBV12-4 and TRBJ1-6; D gene uncertain. The CDR3 contains 13 residues. V was pared by 5 bases and J by 7 bases, with 9 bases between. The DNA of the CDR3 is TGTGCCAGCAGTGTGGGAGGGAATTCACCCCTCCACTTT. Residues: CASSVGGNSPLHF.

The chain combines TRBV27 with TRBJ2-7; 8 nucleotides align to TRBD1. The CDR3 spans 15 residues. J lost 2 bases, V lost 4 bases, and 7 bases had no gene match. Germline values: CDR1 MNHEY, CDR2 SMNVEV (reference sequence). CDR3 amino acids: CASSSEQGATYEQYF. CDR3 DNA sequence: TGTGCCAGCAGTTCTGAGCAGGGGGCTACCTACGAGCAGTACTTC.

A remark on this clonotype: This sequence may be a read error, since a much larger clone differs from it by one base. The chain has TRBV12-3 or TRBV12-4 and TRBJ2-1; D ambiguous. CDR3 length equals 13 residues. CDR3 residues: CASSFTTRNGQFF. The DNA for the CDR3 is TGTGCCAGCAGCTTCACGACCCGAAATGGGCAGTTCTTC.

This clonotype was seen only a few times. This chain links TRBV28 with TRBJ1-2; D is undetermined. V was clipped by 5 bases and J by 4 bases, with 11 bases between them. This CDR3 contains 13 residues. From germline, CDR1 is MDHEN and CDR2 SYDVKM. The CDR3 is CASSAQRVYGYTF. Written as DNA, the CDR3 is TGTGCCAGCAGTGCCCAGAGGGTCTATGGCTACACCTTC.

This chain joins TRBV6-5 and TRBJ2-5; D gene uncertain. The germline V gene has CDR1 MNHEY and CDR2 SVGAGI. V shed 2 bases and J shed 0 bases, with 10 bases lying between them. The CDR3 is made up of 15 amino acids. CDR3 bases: TGTGCCAGCAGTTACCAGCGTGGAGACCAAGAGACCCAGTACTTC. Translated, it gives CASSYQRGDQETQYF.

The chain carries TRBV29-1 and TRBJ2-5, with D possibly TRBD2 on 6 matching bases. Trimming stripped 7 bases from V and 0 bases from J, with 12 bases between. Germline V gene sequence: CDR1 SQVTM, CDR2 ANQGSEA. The length of the CDR3 is 13 residues. CDR3: CSAQAGYQETQYF. In DNA, the CDR3 is TGCAGCGCCCAGGCGGGGTACCAAGAGACCCAGTACTTC.

This clonotype was counted ten times or more. This sequence joins TRBV24-1 and TRBJ2-5, with D possibly TRBD2 on 5 matching bases. The CDR3 has 13 residues. Germline assignment: CDR1 KGHDR and CDR2 SFDVKD. V was pared by 7 bases and J by 3 bases, with 11 bases between. For the CDR3, the DNA is TGTGCCACCAGGGACTCTCGAAAAGAGACCCAGTACTTC. Its translation: CATRDSRKETQYF.

This clonotype has just a few counts. This sequence may be a read error, since a much larger clone differs from it by one base. This rearrangement joins TRBV7-9 to TRBJ2-3; D unresolved. Trimming cost V 3 bases and J 4 bases, with 20 bases left between them. Germline CDR1 is SEHNR and CDR2 is FQNEAQ (reference sequence). This CDR3 is 17 amino acids long. CDR3 sequence: CASSFEVHRPIADTQYF. CDR3 nucleotides: TGTGCCAGCAGCTTTGAGGTCCATAGACCGATCGCAGATACGCAGTATTTT.

The genes are TRBV20-1 and TRBJ1-1; D perhaps matches TRBD1 (6 bases). This CDR3 is built from 14 residues. From germline, CDR1 is DFQATT and CDR2 SNEGSKA (reference sequence). CDR3 sequence: CGTYHRDWNTEAFF. In nucleotides, the CDR3 is TGCGGTACATATCACAGGGATTGGAACACTGAAGCTTTCTTT.

This clonotype has a count of ten or more. This rearrangement joins TRBV28 to TRBJ2-5; weak D call: TRBD1 (6 bases). This CDR3 comprises 13 residues. Germline V gene sequence: CDR1 MDHEN, CDR2 SYDVKM. V was clipped by 7 bases and J by 2 bases, with 11 bases between them. The CDR3 DNA sequence: TGTGCCAGCAACTCGGGACATCAAGAGACCCAGTACTTC. It yields the protein CASNSGHQETQYF.

This clonotype has ten or more counts. This chain connects TRBV7-2 to TRBJ1-4; D not certain. V gave up 5 bases and J gave up 0 bases, with 10 bases separating them. The CDR3 runs to 15 residues. Looked up from germline, CDR1 is SGHTA and CDR2 is FQGNSA. CDR3 in amino acids: CASSPQAATNEKLFF. The CDR3 bases are TGTGCCAGCAGCCCTCAGGCGGCAACTAATGAAAAACTGTTTTTT. The variable domain in full, completed from reference TRBV7-2 and TRBJ1-4, reads GAGVSQSPSNKVTEKGKDVELRCDPISGHTALYWYRQSLGQGLEFLIYFQGNSAPDKSGLPSDRFSAERTGGSVSTLTIQRTQQEDSAVYLCASSPQAATNEKLFFGSGTQLSVL.

This clonotype was seen only a few times. The J gene is TRBJ2-3, the V gene TRBV7-9; unclear D gene. Germline V gives CDR1 SEHNR, CDR2 FQNEAQ (reference sequence). The CDR3 totals 12 residues. V dropped 3 bases and J dropped 4 bases, with 5 bases sitting between them. CDR3 in amino acids: CASSFTADTQYF. The CDR3, as DNA: TGTGCCAGCAGCTTCACGGCAGATACGCAGTATTTT.

The J gene is TRBJ2-7, the V gene TRBV12-3 or TRBV12-4; D perhaps matches TRBD2 (5 bases). Deletions cut 3 bases from V and 1 base from J, with 25 bases between. The CDR3 extends over 19 amino acids. The CDR3, as DNA: TGTGCCAGCAGTTTCTTACTTGAGGGAGCCTTTAAACAGTCCTACGAGCAGTACTTC. This encodes CASSFLLEGAFKQSYEQYF.